This T cell receptor (beta chain) was found in a study of cytomegalovirus exposure and HLA in healthy donors. Overall study context: There were approximately 85 million unique TCRs (from HLA-typed donors) in an early data release.

This PCR relied on a set of 60 Vbeta primers and 13 Jbeta primers. Method: immunoSEQ multiplex PCR; TCRdb's copy keeps in-frame clones and lacks some. The repertoire consists of over 150,000 clones, with approximately 84% occurring once and the leading ten covering less than 0.4%. Study-wide results and limits: Being productive about 87% or about 30% of the time was typical of most TCR beta V segments in an earlier analysis. Further analysis, carried out later, found HLA-associated TCR beta chains more clonally expanded than equally common other chains. Indistinguishability led to the exclusion of some V segments, TRBV6-2 and TRBV6-3 included.

For this clone: The antigen remains undetermined.

The CDR3 totals 15 residues. Unmatched junction bases numbered 7, after V lost 3 bases and J lost 9 bases. The germline CDR1 and CDR2 sequences are SNHLY and FYNNEI. The sequence derives from a boy between 2 and 15 years old in good health and CMV-seronegative. The sequenced material came from PBMCs. The gene calls are TRBV2 and TRBJ2-1; 11 positions match TRBD2. The CDR3 reads CASSDTSGRPAEQFF. CDR3 nucleotides: TGTGCCAGCAGTGACACTAGCGGGAGACCGGCTGAGCAGTTCTTC.